This entry lists 2 T cell receptor beta chains sequenced from one sample in a study of OX40 agonist ivuxolimab in advanced cancers. Data came from immunoSEQ multiplex PCR; TCRdb stores just in-frame clones and leaves some out. The repertoire holds approximately 14,000 clones, with 70% to 75% as singletons. This sample comprised CD4+ or CD8+ T cells sorted from blood, obtained in a trial of the OX40 agonist ivuxolimab. The receptors stem from an adult with an advanced solid tumor such as melanoma, head and neck, liver or kidney cancer.

This chain uses TRBV4-3 with TRBJ2-3, with a possible D match to TRBD2 (5 bases). This CDR3 contains 16 residues. The V gene's germline CDR1 is LGHNA and CDR2 YSLEER. Trimming removed 0 bases from V and 1 base from J, with 11 bases in between. The CDR3 region has the DNA TGCGCCAGCAGCCAAGATCTGAGCGGAGGCACAGATACGCAGTATTTT. Translating gives CASSQDLSGGTDTQYF.

This clone ranks as medium-sized. The chain carries TRBV9 and TRBJ2-1, with no clear D. Germline assignment: CDR1 SGDLS and CDR2 YYNGEE. V lost 3 bases to trimming and J lost 4 bases, with 11 bases between them. The CDR3 extends over 14 amino acids. CDR3 region: CASSAPYGYNEQFF. The DNA of the CDR3 is TGTGCCAGCAGCGCTCCTTATGGGTACAATGAGCAGTTCTTC. Complete variable domain (other parts from reference TRBV9 and TRBJ2-1): DSGVTQTPKHLITATGQRVTLRCSPRSGDLSVYWYQQSLDQGLQFLIQYYNGEERAKGNILERFSAQQFPDLHSELNLSSLELGDSALYFCASSAPYGYNEQFFGPGTRLTVL.